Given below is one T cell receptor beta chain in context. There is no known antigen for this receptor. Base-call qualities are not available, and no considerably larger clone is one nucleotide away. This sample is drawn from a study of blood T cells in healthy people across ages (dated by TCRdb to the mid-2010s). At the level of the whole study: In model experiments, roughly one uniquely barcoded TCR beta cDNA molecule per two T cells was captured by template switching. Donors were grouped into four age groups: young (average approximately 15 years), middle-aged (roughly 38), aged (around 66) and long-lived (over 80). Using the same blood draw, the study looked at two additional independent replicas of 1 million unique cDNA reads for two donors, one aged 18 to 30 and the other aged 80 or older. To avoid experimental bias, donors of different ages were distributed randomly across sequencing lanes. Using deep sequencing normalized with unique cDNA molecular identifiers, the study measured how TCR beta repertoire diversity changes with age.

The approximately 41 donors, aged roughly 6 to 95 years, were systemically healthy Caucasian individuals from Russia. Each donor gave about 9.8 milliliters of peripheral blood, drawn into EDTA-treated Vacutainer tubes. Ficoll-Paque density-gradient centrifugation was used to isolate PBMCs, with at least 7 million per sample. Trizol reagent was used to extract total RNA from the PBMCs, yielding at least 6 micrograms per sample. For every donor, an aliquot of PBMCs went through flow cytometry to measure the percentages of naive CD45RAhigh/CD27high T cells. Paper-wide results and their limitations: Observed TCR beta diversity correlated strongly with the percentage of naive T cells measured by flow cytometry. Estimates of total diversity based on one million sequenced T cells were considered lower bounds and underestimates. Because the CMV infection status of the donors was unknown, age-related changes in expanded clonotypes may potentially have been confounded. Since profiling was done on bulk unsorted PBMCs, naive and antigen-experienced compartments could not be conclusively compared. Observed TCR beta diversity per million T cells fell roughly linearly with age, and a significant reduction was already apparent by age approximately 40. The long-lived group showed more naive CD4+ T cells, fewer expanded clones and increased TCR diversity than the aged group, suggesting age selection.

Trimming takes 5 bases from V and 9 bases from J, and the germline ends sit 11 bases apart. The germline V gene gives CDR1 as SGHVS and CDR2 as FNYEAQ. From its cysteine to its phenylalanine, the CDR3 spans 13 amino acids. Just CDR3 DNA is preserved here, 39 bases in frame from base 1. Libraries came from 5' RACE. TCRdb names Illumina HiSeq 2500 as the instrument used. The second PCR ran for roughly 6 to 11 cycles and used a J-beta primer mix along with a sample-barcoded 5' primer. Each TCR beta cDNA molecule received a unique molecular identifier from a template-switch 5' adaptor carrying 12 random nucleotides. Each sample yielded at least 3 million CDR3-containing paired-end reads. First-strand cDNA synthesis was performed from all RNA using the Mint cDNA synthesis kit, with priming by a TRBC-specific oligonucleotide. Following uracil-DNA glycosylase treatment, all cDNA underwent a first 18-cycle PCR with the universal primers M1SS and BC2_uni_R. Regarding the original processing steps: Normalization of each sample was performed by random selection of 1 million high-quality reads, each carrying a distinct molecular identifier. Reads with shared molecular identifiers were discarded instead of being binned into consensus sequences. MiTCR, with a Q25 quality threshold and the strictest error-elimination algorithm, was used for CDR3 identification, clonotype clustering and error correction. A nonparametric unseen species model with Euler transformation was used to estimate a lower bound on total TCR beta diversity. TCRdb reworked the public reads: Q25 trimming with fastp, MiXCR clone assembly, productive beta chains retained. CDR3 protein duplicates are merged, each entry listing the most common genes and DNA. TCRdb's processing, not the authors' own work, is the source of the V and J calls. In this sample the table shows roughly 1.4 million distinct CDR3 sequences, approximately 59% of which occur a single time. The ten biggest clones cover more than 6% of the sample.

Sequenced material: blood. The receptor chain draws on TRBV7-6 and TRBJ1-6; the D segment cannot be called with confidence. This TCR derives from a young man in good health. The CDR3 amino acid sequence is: CASSLNFISPLHF. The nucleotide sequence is TGTGCCAGCAGCCTAAACTTTATTTCACCCCTCCACTTT. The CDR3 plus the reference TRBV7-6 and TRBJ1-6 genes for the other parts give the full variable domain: GAGVSQSPRYKVTKRGQDVALRCDPISGHVSLYWYRQALGQGPEFLTYFNYEAQQDKSGLPNDRFSAERPEGSISTLTIQRTEQRDSAMYRCASSLNFISPLHFGNGTRLTVT.